Listed below are T cell receptor beta chains from one sample, sequenced in a study of T cell changes during pregnancy in multiple sclerosis. The protocol was immunoSEQ multiplex PCR, while the TCRdb copy is restricted to in-frame clones and leaves out a portion. The sample carries over 55,000 clones, about 92% recorded once. The sample in question was peripheral blood, obtained after pregnancy. The receptors shown here come from a female donor with multiple sclerosis, enrolled in a pregnancy study. The CDR3 runs from the conserved cysteine through the conserved F or W. Each record gives: J gene, clone size, V gene, D gene, CDR3 protein, CDR3 DNA. The D gene is left open where the match is weak. A row's size may be missing; if present it is once, few, many or a size class.

TRBJ2-1 NA TRBV10-2 TRBD1 CASSHPGQVYNEQFF TGCGCCAGCAGCCACCCGGGACAGGTTTACAATGAGCAGTTCTTC
TRBJ2-7 NA TRBV4-3 TRBD1 CASSHQGQGIDEQYF TGCGCCAGCAGCCACCAAGGACAGGGGATCGACGAGCAGTACTTC
TRBJ2-3 NA TRBV27 TRBD1 CASGKQGATDTQYF TGTGCCAGCGGGAAACAGGGGGCAACAGATACGCAGTATTTT
TRBJ2-1 NA TRBV6-5 NA CASSYRGSNEQFF TGTGCCAGCAGTTACAGGGGCTCCAATGAGCAGTTCTTC
TRBJ2-3 NA TRBV9 NA CASSVEGGRITDTQYF TGTGCCAGCAGCGTAGAGGGGGGGAGGATCACAGATACGCAGTATTTT
TRBJ1-1 NA TRBV5-1 TRBD1 CASSLGQGASGAEAFF TGCGCCAGCAGCCTGGGACAGGGGGCGAGTGGGGCTGAAGCTTTCTTT
TRBJ1-2 NA TRBV2 NA CASRTNYGYTF TGTGCCAGCAGGACAAACTATGGCTACACCTTC
TRBJ1-1 once TRBV4-2 NA CASSQRGGDTEAFF TGTGCCAGCAGCCAAAGGGGGGGGGACACTGAAGCTTTCTTT
TRBJ2-7 NA TRBV14 NA CASSQVNEAYEQYF TGTGCCAGCAGCCAAGTAAATGAAGCTTACGAGCAGTACTTC
TRBJ1-1 few TRBV30 NA CAWNSGVGNTEAFF TGTGCCTGGAACTCAGGGGTAGGGAACACTGAAGCTTTCTTT
TRBJ2-5 NA TRBV6-5 TRBD2 CASSYTSGRVETQYF TGTGCCAGCAGTTACACTAGCGGGAGGGTGGAGACCCAGTACTTC
TRBJ2-7 NA TRBV19 TRBD1 CASSFRDRANEQYF TGTGCCAGTAGTTTTCGGGACAGGGCAAACGAGCAGTACTTC
TRBJ2-7 NA TRBV27 TRBD1 CASRNGTGLSYEQYF TGTGCCAGCAGAAACGGGACAGGGTTGTCCTACGAGCAGTACTTC
TRBJ2-5 NA TRBV5-4 NA CASSLVGGALATQYF TGTGCCAGCAGCTTGGTGGGGGGGGCTTTAGCGACCCAGTACTTC
TRBJ2-3 NA TRBV28 NA CASRLTGVEDTQYF TGTGCCAGCAGGTTGACAGGAGTCGAGGATACGCAGTATTTT
TRBJ2-7 NA TRBV7-9 TRBD2 CASSFRGSGLAVHEQYF TGTGCCAGCAGCTTCCGCGGTTCGGGACTAGCGGTCCACGAGCAGTACTTC
TRBJ1-2 NA TRBV19 TRBD1 CASSKTGDGYTF TGTGCCAGTAGCAAGACAGGGGATGGCTACACCTTC
TRBJ2-7 NA TRBV5-1 TRBD2 CASSLTAGGYEQYF TGCGCCAGCAGCTTGACAGCGGGAGGCTACGAGCAGTACTTC
TRBJ2-7 NA TRBV5-1 NA CASSRGSYEQYF TGCGCCAGCAGCAGAGGGAGTTACGAGCAGTACTTC
TRBJ1-4 NA TRBV4-3 NA CASSQSLMRAKLFF TGCGCCAGCAGCCAAAGTTTAATGAGGGCAAAACTGTTTTTT
TRBJ1-2 NA TRBV18 TRBD1 CASSPQAGGWYGYTF TGTGCCAGCTCACCACAAGCAGGGGGCTGGTATGGCTACACCTTC
TRBJ2-1 NA TRBV14 TRBD2 CASSSPTSGNYNEQFF TGTGCCAGCAGCTCGCCGACTAGCGGGAACTACAATGAGCAGTTCTTC
TRBJ2-1 once TRBV4-3 NA CASSQFGLGGQFF TGCGCCAGCAGCCAATTTGGCCTCGGAGGGCAGTTCTTC
TRBJ1-4 once TRBV4-1 NA CASSHTIDQGLLSGKLFF TGCGCCAGCAGCCACACAATCGACCAGGGGCTGCTAAGTGGAAAACTGTTTTTT
TRBJ2-7 NA TRBV9 TRBD2 CASSVLASGGSEQYF TGTGCCAGCAGCGTATTGGCTAGCGGGGGATCCGAGCAGTACTTC
TRBJ2-5 NA TRBV7-7 TRBD1 CASSSPGTGQETQYF TGTGCTAGCAGCTCTCCCGGGACAGGCCAAGAGACCCAGTACTTC
TRBJ2-2 NA TRBV28 NA CASSPRDYTGELFF TGTGCCAGCAGTCCCCGGGACTACACCGGGGAGCTGTTTTTT
TRBJ2-3 NA TRBV9 TRBD2 CASTPHGLAGGGTQYF TGTGCCAGCACCCCCCACGGGCTAGCGGGAGGTGGTACGCAGTATTTT
TRBJ2-6 NA TRBV9 TRBD1 CASSVGSRDRSGANVLTF TGTGCCAGCAGCGTAGGGTCCAGGGACAGGTCTGGGGCCAACGTCCTGACTTTC
TRBJ2-5 NA TRBV7-9 TRBD2 CASSTFLAGYEETQYF TGTGCCAGCAGCACCTTCCTAGCGGGGTATGAAGAGACCCAGTACTTC
TRBJ2-7 NA TRBV4-1 TRBD1 CASSRPGQGSYEQYF TGCGCCAGCAGCCGCCCCGGACAGGGCTCCTACGAGCAGTACTTC
TRBJ2-7 NA TRBV5-5 NA CASKGPGRAERQYF TGTGCCAGCAAGGGACCCGGGAGAGCGGAGCGGCAGTACTTC
TRBJ2-7 few TRBV5-1 NA CASIPDGGYEQYF TGCGCCAGCATTCCCGACGGAGGATACGAGCAGTACTTC
TRBJ1-2 NA TRBV10-1 NA CASGRFRVAPGYGYTF TGCGCCAGCGGTCGATTCCGGGTCGCCCCTGGCTATGGCTACACCTTC
TRBJ2-1 NA TRBV5-1 NA CASSSEGGSYNEQFF TGCGCCAGCAGCTCCGAAGGGGGCTCCTACAATGAGCAGTTCTTC
TRBJ2-3 NA TRBV10-3 NA CAISEGPTDTQYF TGTGCCATCAGTGAGGGGCCAACAGATACGCAGTATTTT
TRBJ1-1 NA TRBV19 NA CASRRKSRGSEAFF TGTGCCAGTAGAAGGAAAAGTAGAGGGTCTGAAGCTTTCTTT
TRBJ2-1 NA TRBV14 NA CASSQSVNEQFF TGTGCCAGCAGCCAATCTGTCAATGAGCAGTTCTTC
TRBJ2-7 NA TRBV11-2 TRBD2 CASSFAREGYEQYF TGTGCCAGCAGCTTCGCGCGGGAGGGCTACGAGCAGTACTTC
TRBJ1-3 many TRBV21-1 NA CASSGWTVVGNTIYF TGTGCCAGCAGCGGATGGACAGTTGTCGGAAACACCATATATTTT
TRBJ2-7 NA TRBV6-1 TRBD1 CASSPRGTGNYEQYF TGTGCCAGCAGTCCTCGGGGGACAGGAAACTACGAGCAGTACTTC
TRBJ1-1 once TRBV11-2 TRBD1 CASSLAPGGNTEAFF TGTGCCAGCAGCTTAGCCCCAGGGGGGAACACTGAAGCTTTCTTT